This TCR beta chain comes out of a study of persistence of HIV-infected CD4 T cells. Looking at the study overall: The sample holds CD4+ T cells responsive to CMV or HIV-1 Gag. Blood samples, up to roughly 200 mL, came from multiple time points, except two leukapheresis donors sampled once.

V was clipped by 2 bases and J by 4 bases; unmatched bases: 6. Germline V lookup: CDR1 LGHDT, CDR2 YNNKEL (reference sequence). The CDR3 is 15 residues long. Concerning this clone itself: The antigen is undetermined.

Cells were stimulated with CMV-infected fibroblast lysates at approximately 10 ug/mL. CD40L/CD69 double-negative CD45RO-high memory CD4+ T cells were collected. Sequencing used immunoSEQ version 4 in survey mode. Template was genomic DNA at about 9.3 ng/uL, with up to about 1 ug used per sample. Libraries were prepared by immunoSEQ multiplex PCR; TCRdb keeps only in-frame clonotypes and omits some of them. The table includes roughly 32,000 clones, 82% detected once. This clonotype originated in an adult man with HIV who was CMV-seropositive. Sequencing was performed on CD4+ T cells sorted from PBMCs after approximately 18-hour stimulation, taken from a patient who received antiretroviral therapy. J is TRBJ2-5 and V is TRBV3-1 (or the pseudogene TRBV3-2); TRBD2 aligns across 8 bases. The DNA for the CDR3 is TGTGCCAGCAGCCAATCATCCCTAGCGGGAGAGACCCAGTACTTC. It yields the protein CASSQSSLAGETQYF.